These 23 T cell receptor beta chains were all obtained from the same sample, sequenced in a study of resident and recirculating memory T cells in vitiligo. Sequencing was performed with immunoSEQ multiplex PCR; in TCRdb, only in-frame clones are kept and a portion is missing. The sample contains 55,000 to 75,000 clones, 91% of which appear only once. Sequencing used blood. The receptor set was obtained from a male donor with vitiligo.

The CDR3 here is CASSEGTGGFSGNTIYF. CDR3 nucleotide sequence: TGTGCCAGCAGTGAAGGGACAGGGGGCTTCTCTGGAAACACCATATATTTT. The chain recombines TRBV2 with TRBJ1-3, with 11 nucleotides matching TRBD1. The CDR3 length is 17 residues. The junction had 2 bases not matched to a gene; V was cut back by 1 base and J by 0 bases. Looked up from germline, CDR1 is SNHLY and CDR2 is FYNNEI.

This chain connects TRBV30 to TRBJ2-3; 12 bases agree with TRBD2. The germline gives CDR1 GTSNPN, CDR2 SVGIG (reference sequence). V shed 1 base and J 5 bases; nucleotides not matched to a gene: 4. The CDR3 runs 15 residues. CDR3 DNA: TGTGCCTGGAGTGGGACTAGCGGGGTGGGAGATACGCAGTATTTT. Its translation: CAWSGTSGVGDTQYF.

The rearrangement joins TRBV4-2 to TRBJ1-5; a weak D match, TRBD1 (6 bases). Trimming took 0 bases from V and 7 from J, leaving 13 bases between them. Germline-derived CDR1 and CDR2 are LGHNA and YNFKEQ. The CDR3 is 15 amino acids. CDR3 amino acids: CASSQDEGELQPQHF. CDR3 sequence (DNA): TGTGCCAGCAGCCAAGATGAGGGGGAATTGCAGCCCCAGCATTTT.

V usage is TRBV28 and J usage is TRBJ1-2, with TRBD1 matching 10 bases. The germline V gene encodes CDR1 MDHEN and CDR2 SYDVKM. The CDR3 loop spans 16 amino acids. With 8 bases clipped from V and 4 bases from J, the junction kept 13 bases outside the gene matches. The CDR3 coding sequence is TGTGCCAGCGTACCGGGACAGGGGTTCTTTGTCTATGGCTACACCTTC. Its protein is CASVPGQGFFVYGYTF.

The chain is built from TRBV23-1 and TRBJ2-7; 8 nucleotides align to TRBD1. TRBV23-1 is an ORF, and what it does is uncertain. After removal of 2 bases from V and 7 bases from J, the junction contained 13 bases not matched to a gene. The CDR3 extends over 16 amino acids. The CDR3 DNA reads TGCGCCAGCAGTCAACCTCAGGGGGCGTCCCTCGGGGAGCAGTACTTC. Translated: CASSQPQGASLGEQYF.

The gene calls are TRBV30 and TRBJ2-2, with D tentatively TRBD2 (5 bases). Trimming cost V 4 bases and J 0 bases, with 12 bases left between them. CDR1 is GTSNPN, CDR2 SVGIG, per germline (reference sequence). The CDR3 has 15 residues. The CDR3 nucleotides read TGTGCCTGGACCCCCGGGGTCGCGAACACCGGGGAGCTGTTTTTT. This encodes CAWTPGVANTGELFF.

This chain connects TRBV6-5 to TRBJ1-4, with 7 bases lining up with TRBD1. Germline CDR1 MNHEY, CDR2 SVGAGI. Unmatched junction bases numbered 1, after V lost 0 bases and J lost 6 bases. CDR3 length equals 14 residues. DNA of the CDR3: TGTGCCAGCAGTTACTCAGGGGGCGATGAAAAACTGTTTTTT. This translates into CASSYSGGDEKLFF.

The genes are TRBV2 and TRBJ1-5; D gene ambiguous. V lost 5 bases and J 7 bases, leaving 15 bases between the germline ends. Germline V gene lookup returns CDR1 SNHLY and CDR2 FYNNEI. This CDR3 has 14 residues. The CDR3, as DNA: TGTGCCAGCAGTCGGGAAGGCACGAACCAGCCCCAGCATTTT. Translated, it gives CASSREGTNQPQHF.

The chain employs TRBV6-1 and TRBJ2-7; 11 bases match TRBD2. Losses at the gene ends were 3 bases for V and 2 bases for J; bases not matched to a gene: 3. Germline V gene lookup returns CDR1 MNHNS and CDR2 SASEGT. The CDR3 is made up of 15 amino acids. The CDR3 sequence is CASSDELAGAYEQYF. The CDR3 DNA sequence: TGTGCCAGCAGTGATGAACTAGCGGGGGCCTACGAGCAGTACTTC.

This clone appeared once. J is TRBJ2-1 and V is TRBV6-1; 11 nucleotides align to TRBD2. The CDR3 runs 16 residues. The V and J ends lost 4 bases and 5 bases, in that order; junction bases with no gene match: 7. Germline V lookup: CDR1 MNHNS, CDR2 SASEGT. The CDR3 here is CASSASLAGGDNEQFF. CDR3 nucleotide sequence: TGTGCCAGCAGTGCCTCGCTAGCGGGGGGCGACAATGAGCAGTTCTTC.

J is TRBJ1-4 and V is TRBV5-8; 7 bases map to TRBD1. CDR3 length: 15 amino acids. Germline assignment: CDR1 SGHTS and CDR2 YDEGEE. V lost 0 bases, J lost 3 bases, and 2 bases stayed unmatched. CDR3 protein: CASSLAGTANEKLFF. The CDR3 nucleotides read TGTGCCAGCAGCTTGGCCGGGACAGCTAATGAAAAACTGTTTTTT.

The chain's CDR3 is CASSLQGGGYTF. CDR3 coding DNA: TGTGCCAGCAGTTTACAGGGCGGTGGCTACACCTTC. This chain links TRBV27 with TRBJ1-2; D possibly corresponds to TRBD1 (5 bases). The CDR3 has 12 residues. CDR1 and CDR2 (germline): MNHEY, SMNVEV (reference sequence). The V gene lost 2 bases and the J gene lost 7 bases, with 8 bases spanning the gap.

The chain is built from TRBV7-2 and TRBJ2-7; 7 bases match TRBD2. Per the germline V gene, CDR1 is SGHTA and CDR2 is FQGNSA. CDR3 length: 15 amino acids. Trimming at V came to 2 bases and at J to 6 bases, leaving 10 bases not matched to a gene. The CDR3 region has the DNA TGTGCCAGCAGCTTATGGGGGGGTGCGGGTGGCGAGCAGTACTTC. Residues: CASSLWGGAGGEQYF.

The chain joins TRBV9 to TRBJ2-2; tentatively, D is TRBD2 (6 bases). Per the germline V gene, CDR1 is SGDLS and CDR2 is YYNGEE. With 1 base removed from V and 3 bases from J, the gap between germline ends came to 13 bases. This CDR3 comprises 16 residues. CDR3 region: CASSVRGRSDTGELFF. In nucleotides, the CDR3 is TGTGCCAGCAGCGTACGGGGGAGGTCGGACACCGGGGAGCTGTTTTTT.

J is TRBJ1-3 and V is TRBV11-2; unclear D gene. This CDR3 spans 15 amino acids. Germline V lookup: CDR1 SGHAT, CDR2 FQNNGV. The V end was cut by 2 bases, the J end by 3 bases, with 11 bases between. The CDR3 bases are TGTGCCAGCAGCTTATGGGGAGGCGATGGAAACACCATATATTTT. It yields the protein CASSLWGGDGNTIYF.

The V call is TRBV4-1, the J call TRBJ1-3; TRBD1 might be the D (6 bases). Trimming removed 0 bases at V and 0 bases at J, with 9 bases between. The germline CDR1 and CDR2 sequences are MGHRA and YSYEKL. The CDR3 loop spans 16 amino acids. The CDR3 DNA reads TGCGCCAGCAGCCAAGAGTCGACAGGCTCTGGAAACACCATATATTTT. This encodes CASSQESTGSGNTIYF.

The V gene is TRBV18, the J gene TRBJ1-1; D is ambiguous. The length of the CDR3 is 14 residues. Germline CDR1 reads KGHSH; CDR2 reads LQKENI. V dropped 7 bases and J dropped 3 bases, with 15 bases sitting between them. This CDR3 reads CASYSQDLDTEAFF. DNA of the CDR3: TGTGCCAGCTATAGTCAGGATTTAGACACTGAAGCTTTCTTT.

The V call is TRBV7-2, the J call TRBJ1-5; no clear D gene. Trimming left V 1 base short and J 4 bases short, with 8 bases between. CDR1 SGHTA and CDR2 FQGNSA come from the germline V gene. The CDR3 consists of 14 residues. CDR3 coding DNA: TGTGCCAGCAGCTTAGTCGGTGGTAATCAGCCCCAGCATTTT. Its translation is CASSLVGGNQPQHF.

This chain connects TRBV18 to TRBJ1-5, with D possibly TRBD1 on 6 matching bases. V shed 3 bases and J shed 5 bases, with 11 bases lying between them. Germline V gene sequence: CDR1 KGHSH, CDR2 LQKENI. CDR3 length equals 14 residues. The DNA of the CDR3 is TGTGCCAGCTCACCCTCAGGGGAGCATCAGCCCCAGCATTTT. It codes for CASSPSGEHQPQHF.

The V call is TRBV27, the J call TRBJ2-5, with D possibly TRBD2 on 6 matching bases. The V and J ends lost 4 bases and 4 bases respectively, with 13 bases between them. The CDR3 sequence is 14 residues long. Per the germline V gene, CDR1 is MNHEY and CDR2 is SMNVEV (reference sequence). CDR3 sequence (DNA): TGTGCCAGCAGTTGGGCGGGACCCCGAGAGACCCAGTACTTC. It codes for CASSWAGPRETQYF.

The rearrangement links TRBV5-8 to TRBJ1-3; D remains ambiguous. The CDR3 length is 15 residues. CDR1 and CDR2 from the germline V gene are SGHTS and YDEGEE. V lost 6 bases and J 2 bases, leaving 15 bases between the germline ends. The CDR3 bases are TGTGCCAGCAACCCGGAGGGAGTCACTGGAAACACCATATATTTT. Protein: CASNPEGVTGNTIYF.

The gene calls are TRBV5-4 and TRBJ1-1; 10 nucleotides align to TRBD1. Germline values: CDR1 SGHNT, CDR2 YYREEE (reference sequence). The CDR3 runs to 13 residues. With 5 bases clipped from V and 6 bases from J, the junction kept 4 bases outside the gene matches. The CDR3 sequence: CASRTGGKAEAFF. CDR3 sequence (DNA): TGTGCCAGCAGGACAGGGGGCAAGGCTGAAGCTTTCTTT.

This rearrangement joins TRBV27 to TRBJ2-7, with D possibly TRBD1 on 6 matching bases. From germline, CDR1 is MNHEY and CDR2 SMNVEV (reference sequence). The CDR3 spans 15 residues. Between the trimmed V and J ends, which lost 5 bases and 1 base, there was a span of 15 bases. The CDR3 region is CASSPWGPGSYEQYF. The CDR3 bases are TGTGCCAGCAGTCCCTGGGGGCCCGGATCCTACGAGCAGTACTTC.